This record covers a single TCR beta chain. What it recognizes is unknown. The V and J ends lost 5 bases and 6 bases, in that order; junction bases with no gene match: 6. This CDR3 has 16 amino acids. Germline CDR1 reads MGHRA; CDR2 reads YSYEKL. This sample is drawn from a study of siplizumab effects on memory and regulatory T cells. Points from the study as a whole: Siplizumab significantly lowered the alloreactive sequences that could be traced to unstimulated CD4+ memory cells. Proliferating siplizumab-cultured Tregs lacked confirmed suppressive function. Solely a minor proportion of alloreactive clones could be assigned to unstimulated subsets. Naive T cells seemed more diverse than memory cells; they also seemed major alloresponse contributors.

Some clones are missing from TCRdb's copy, which holds only in-frame ones; the method was immunoSEQ multiplex PCR. The profile covers some 100,000 clones, with 90% to 95% appearing a single time and about 6.7% taken by the ten largest. V is TRBV4-1 and J is TRBJ2-1, with 14 bases aligning to TRBD2. Material for sequencing was CD8+ T cells sorted from blood. The sequence was obtained from a human donor in good health. CDR3 amino acids: CASSATSGGAGNEQFF. CDR3 coding DNA: TGCGCCAGCAGCGCGACTAGCGGGGGGGCTGGCAATGAGCAGTTCTTC.